This T cell receptor beta chain was captured in a study of long-term antiretroviral therapy in people with HIV. Survey level was the resolution at which the v3.0 immunoSEQ assay ran. Sequencing was designed to cover about 35,000-50,000 T-cell genomes in each sample. TCRdb's copy holds only in-frame clones and misses some; the assay was immunoSEQ multiplex PCR. The repertoire holds 25,000 to 35,000 clones, with around 96% as singletons. Study-level findings and limits: HIV repertoire CDR3 lengths ranged less widely than those of controls.

Concerning this clone itself: The antigen is unknown.

The V end was cut by 6 bases, the J end by 3 bases, with 6 bases between. CDR3 length equals 12 residues. Germline V gives CDR1 MGHDK, CDR2 SYGVNS. The chain couples TRBV25-1 to TRBJ2-1; the D is unclear. This receptor was identified in a man aged 30 to 45 with HIV. The specimen was unsorted PBMCs, collected around 6.6 years after starting antiretroviral therapy. The CDR3 sequence: CASSFGYNEQFF. CDR3 coding DNA: TGTGCCAGCAGCTTCGGCTACAATGAGCAGTTCTTC. Drawing the rest from reference TRBV25-1 and TRBJ2-1, the complete variable domain is EADIYQTPRYLVIGTGKKITLECSQTMGHDKMYWYQQDPGMELHLIHYSYGVNSTEKGDLSSESTVSRIRTEHFPLTLESARPSHTSQYLCASSFGYNEQFFGPGTRLTVL.